These 7 T cell receptor beta chains originate from one sample sequenced in a study of cytotoxic CD8 clonotypes in ibrutinib-treated CLL. Clones were read by immunoSEQ multiplex PCR, and TCRdb kept only the in-frame ones, dropping some. The sample consists of tens of thousands of clones, roughly 77% of them appearing once. The specimen comprised PBMCs, sampled after 12 months of ibrutinib treatment. The receptors here all came from a human donor with chronic lymphocytic leukemia.

On this clone: One junction end does not reproduce the germline sequence, and a read error may be involved. The chain joins TRBV7-9 to TRBJ1-1; D may be TRBD1 (5 bases). Germline CDR1 is SEHNR and CDR2 is FQNEAQ (reference sequence). The CDR3 runs to 12 residues. The CDR3 spells CASSLARDEGFF. Here the CDR3 DNA reads TGTGCCAGCAGTTTAGCCCGGGACGAGGGTTTCTTT.

In this sample, this clone turned up a few times. The rearrangement links TRBV19 to TRBJ2-3; D is ambiguous. Trimming shortened V by 7 bases and J by 8 bases, and 10 bases separated the two germline ends. CDR1 and CDR2 from the germline V gene are LNHDA and SQIVND (reference sequence). This CDR3 has 11 amino acids. The CDR3 sequence: CASTLGGTQYF. In DNA, the CDR3 is TGTGCCAGTACCCTCGGCGGTACGCAGTATTTT.

V is TRBV7-8 and J is TRBJ2-3, with D perhaps matching TRBD1 (6 bases). This CDR3 has 15 amino acids. Trimming cost V 1 base and J 6 bases, with 14 bases left between them. Germline-derived CDR1 and CDR2 are SGHVS and FQNEAQ. The CDR3 nucleotides read TGTGCCAGCAGCTTAGAGGGGGACGAGGGGGATACGCAGTATTTT. Translation gives CASSLEGDEGDTQYF.

V is TRBV4-3 and J is TRBJ1-2; tentatively, D is TRBD1 (5 bases). Looked up from germline, CDR1 is LGHNA and CDR2 is YSLEER. The CDR3 totals 16 residues. Deletions cut 0 bases from V and 8 bases from J, with 19 bases between. The CDR3 region has the DNA TGCGCCAGCAGCCAAGATTGGGACTCCCCGCTTGGGGGCTACACCTTC. It encodes CASSQDWDSPLGGYTF.

The chain combines TRBV6-5 with TRBJ1-2; a weak D match, TRBD1 (5 bases). This CDR3 spans 14 amino acids. The germline V gene has CDR1 MNHEY and CDR2 SVGAGI. Trimming left V 2 bases short and J 6 bases short, with 13 bases between. CDR3 sequence (DNA): TGTGCCAGCAGTTACAGCCGGGGCCCTCATGGCTACACCTTC. Amino acids: CASSYSRGPHGYTF.

The CDR3 reads CASSILGTVGGGHTGELFF. The CDR3 DNA sequence: TGTGCCAGTAGTATTTTAGGGACAGTCGGCGGAGGACACACCGGGGAGCTGTTTTTT. The rearrangement uses TRBV19 and TRBJ2-2; 7 positions match TRBD1. The CDR3 runs to 19 residues. The J segment lost 3 bases and the V segment lost 3 bases, leaving 16 bases of the junction unmatched. Germline CDR1 reads LNHDA; CDR2 reads SQIVND (reference sequence).

The rearrangement links TRBV28 to TRBJ2-7; D is tentatively TRBD1 or TRBD2 (5 bases each). Deletions cut 2 bases from V and 0 bases from J, with 11 bases between. This CDR3 has 15 amino acids. The germline V gene has CDR1 MDHEN and CDR2 SYDVKM. CDR3: CASSLPGTRSYEQYF. The CDR3, as DNA: TGTGCCAGCAGTTTACCCGGGACCCGCTCCTACGAGCAGTACTTC.